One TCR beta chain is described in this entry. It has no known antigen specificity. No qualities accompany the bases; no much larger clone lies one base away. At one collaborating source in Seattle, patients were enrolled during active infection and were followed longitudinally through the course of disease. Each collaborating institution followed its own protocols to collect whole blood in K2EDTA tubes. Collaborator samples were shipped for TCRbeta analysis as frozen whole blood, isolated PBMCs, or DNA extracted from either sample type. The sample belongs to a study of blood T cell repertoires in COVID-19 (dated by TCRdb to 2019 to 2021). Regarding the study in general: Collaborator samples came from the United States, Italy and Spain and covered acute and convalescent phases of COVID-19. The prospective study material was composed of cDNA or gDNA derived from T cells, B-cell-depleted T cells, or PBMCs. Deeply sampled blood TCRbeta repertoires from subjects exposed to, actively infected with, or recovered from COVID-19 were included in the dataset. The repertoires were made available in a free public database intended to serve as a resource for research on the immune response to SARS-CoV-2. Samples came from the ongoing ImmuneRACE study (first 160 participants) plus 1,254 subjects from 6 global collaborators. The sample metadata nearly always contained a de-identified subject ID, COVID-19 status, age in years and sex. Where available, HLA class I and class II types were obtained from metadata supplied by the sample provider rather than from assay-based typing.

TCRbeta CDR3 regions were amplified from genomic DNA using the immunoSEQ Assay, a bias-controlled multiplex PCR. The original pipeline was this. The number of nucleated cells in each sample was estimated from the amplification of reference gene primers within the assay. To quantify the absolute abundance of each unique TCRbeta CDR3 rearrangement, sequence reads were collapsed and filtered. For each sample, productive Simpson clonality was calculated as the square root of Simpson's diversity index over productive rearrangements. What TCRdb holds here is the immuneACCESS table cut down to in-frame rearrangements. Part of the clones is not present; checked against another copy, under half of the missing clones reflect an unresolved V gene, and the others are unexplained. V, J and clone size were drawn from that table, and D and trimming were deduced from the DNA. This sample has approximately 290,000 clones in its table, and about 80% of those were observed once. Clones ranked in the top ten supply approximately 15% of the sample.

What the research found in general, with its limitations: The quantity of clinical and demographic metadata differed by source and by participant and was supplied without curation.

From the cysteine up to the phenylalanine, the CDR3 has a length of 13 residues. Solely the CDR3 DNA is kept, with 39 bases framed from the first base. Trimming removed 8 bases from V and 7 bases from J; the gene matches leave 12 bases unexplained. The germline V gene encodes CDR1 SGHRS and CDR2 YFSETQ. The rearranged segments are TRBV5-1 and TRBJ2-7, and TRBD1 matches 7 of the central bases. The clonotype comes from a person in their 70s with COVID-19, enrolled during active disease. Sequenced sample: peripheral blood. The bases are TGCGCCAGTAATACTGGACAGGTAGGAGAGCAGTACTTC. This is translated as CASNTGQVGEQYF.